The 3 T cell receptor beta chains given below trace back to one sample, sequenced in a study of CD8+ T cells in alopecia areata. Treatment described: oral pan-JAK inhibitor, 5-10 mg twice daily. RNA extraction and reverse transcription yielded cDNA as sequencing template. The data were produced by immunoSEQ multiplex PCR, yet TCRdb's version contains in-frame clones alone and is incomplete. The sample contains about 210,000 clones, 64% of which appear only once. The material sequenced was CD4+ T cells sorted from blood, taken at week 4, from a patient treated with tofacitinib. Receptors originate from a human donor with alopecia areata.

V is TRBV4-3 and J is TRBJ1-2, with TRBD1 as a possible D gene (5 bases). The germline V gene has CDR1 LGHNA and CDR2 YSLEER. Trimming cost V 0 bases and J 5 bases, with 10 bases left between them. The CDR3 is 14 residues long. CDR3 sequence reads: CASSQEGRRYGYTF. Written as DNA, the CDR3 is TGCGCCAGCAGCCAAGAGGGACGCCGATATGGCTACACCTTC.

This rearrangement joins TRBV25-1 to TRBJ2-1, with 10 bases fitting TRBD2. The CDR3 runs 16 residues. Germline trimming cut 7 bases from V and 9 bases from J; bases unmatched to any gene: 15. The germline CDR1 and CDR2 sequences are MGHDK and SYGVNS. The chain's CDR3 is CASIPAGSGGVSEQFF. The CDR3 region has the DNA TGTGCCAGCATTCCCGCCGGGAGCGGGGGGGTGAGTGAGCAGTTCTTC.

The chain recombines TRBV7-6 with TRBJ2-3; D remains unclear. CDR1 is SGHVS, CDR2 FNYEAQ, per germline. This CDR3 is built from 11 residues. The ends were cut back, 0 bases at V and 5 bases at J, with 0 bases in the middle. The CDR3 region has the DNA TGTGCCAGCAGCTTAGCAGATACGCAGTATTTT. Amino acid sequence: CASSLADTQYF. Variable domain in full (rest from reference TRBV7-6 and TRBJ2-3): GAGVSQSPRYKVTKRGQDVALRCDPISGHVSLYWYRQALGQGPEFLTYFNYEAQQDKSGLPNDRFSAERPEGSISTLTIQRTEQRDSAMYRCASSLADTQYFGPGTRLTVL.